The clone carrying this T cell receptor beta chain was seen a handful of times. Its antigen is not identified. The data were produced by immunoSEQ multiplex PCR, yet TCRdb's version contains in-frame clones alone and is incomplete. This sample has just under 65,000 clones, with 80% to 90% found just once. Autoimmune disease history or systemic immunosuppression meant exclusion. This specimen comes from a study of OX40 agonist ivuxolimab in advanced cancers. Background on the study: At 82.7% male, the cohort had a mean age of 60 years, ranging from about 23 to 79. Eligibility admitted prior anti-PD-1, anti-PD-L1 or anti-CTLA-4 therapy; around 41% had some. Study-wide results and caveats: Fewer expanded clones were found on average in CD4+ than in CD8+ T cells.

The CDR3 is made up of 16 amino acids. Germline values: CDR1 SGHVS, CDR2 FQNEAQ. Trimming took 5 bases from V and 3 from J; bases not matched to a gene: 8. This receptor was taken from an adult with an advanced solid tumor such as melanoma, head and neck, liver or kidney cancer. The starting material was CD4+ or CD8+ T cells sorted from blood, obtained in a trial of the OX40 agonist ivuxolimab. The V call is TRBV7-8, the J call TRBJ2-5; 11 nucleotides align to TRBD2. Here the CDR3 reads CASSPRTSGPEETQYF. CDR3 in DNA: TGTGCCAGCAGCCCTCGGACTAGCGGGCCAGAAGAGACCCAGTACTTC.